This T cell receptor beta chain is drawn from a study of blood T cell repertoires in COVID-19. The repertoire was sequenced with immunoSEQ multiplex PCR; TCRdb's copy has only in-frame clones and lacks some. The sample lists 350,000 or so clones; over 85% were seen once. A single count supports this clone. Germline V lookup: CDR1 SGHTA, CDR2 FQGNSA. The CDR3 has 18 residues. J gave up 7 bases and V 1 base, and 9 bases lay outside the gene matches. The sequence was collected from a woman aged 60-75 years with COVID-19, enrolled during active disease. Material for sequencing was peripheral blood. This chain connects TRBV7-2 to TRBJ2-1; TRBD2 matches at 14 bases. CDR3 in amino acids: CASSLVSSGLAGVNEQFF. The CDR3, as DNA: TGTGCCAGCAGCTTAGTCTCGTCGGGACTAGCGGGGGTAAATGAGCAGTTCTTC.